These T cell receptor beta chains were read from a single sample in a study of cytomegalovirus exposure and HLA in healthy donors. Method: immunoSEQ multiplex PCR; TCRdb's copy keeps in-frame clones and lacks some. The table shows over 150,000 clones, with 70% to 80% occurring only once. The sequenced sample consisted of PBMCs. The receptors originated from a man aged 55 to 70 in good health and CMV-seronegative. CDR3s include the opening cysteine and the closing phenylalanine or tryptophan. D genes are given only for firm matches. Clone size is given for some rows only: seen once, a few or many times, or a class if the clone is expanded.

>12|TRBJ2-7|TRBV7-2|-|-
CASSPDTYEQYF
TGTGCCAGCAGCCCGGACACCTACGAGCAGTACTTC
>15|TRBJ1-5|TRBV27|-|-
CASSGAEGLKGPQHF
TGTGCCAGCAGTGGGGCGGAGGGGCTCAAGGGGCCCCAGCATTTT
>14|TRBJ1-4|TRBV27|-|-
CASSLSGANEKLFF
TGTGCCAGCAGTTTATCAGGAGCTAATGAAAAACTGTTTTTT
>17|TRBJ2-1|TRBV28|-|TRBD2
CASETSGGGLDYNEQFF
TGTGCCAGCGAGACTAGCGGGGGAGGTCTTGACTACAATGAGCAGTTCTTC
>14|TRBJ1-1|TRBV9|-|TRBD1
CASTQGQRYTEAFF
TGTGCCAGCACCCAGGGACAGAGATACACTGAAGCTTTCTTT
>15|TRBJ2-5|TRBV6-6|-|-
CASSWASGLAETQYF
TGTGCCAGCAGTTGGGCCAGCGGACTTGCGGAGACCCAGTACTTC
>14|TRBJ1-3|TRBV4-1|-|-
CASRRQNSGNTIYF
TGCGCCAGCAGACGACAGAACTCTGGAAACACCATATATTTT
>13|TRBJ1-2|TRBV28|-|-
CASSWPGVEGYTF
TGTGCCAGCAGTTGGCCCGGGGTAGAGGGCTACACCTTC
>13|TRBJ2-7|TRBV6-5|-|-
CASSYSANYEQYF
TGTGCCAGCAGTTACTCAGCCAACTACGAGCAGTACTTC
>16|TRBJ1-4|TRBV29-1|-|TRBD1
CSVEDMGDSDSEKLFF
TGCAGCGTTGAAGATATGGGGGACAGCGATAGTGAAAAACTGTTTTTT
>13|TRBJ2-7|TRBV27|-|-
CASTASDNYEQYF
TGTGCCAGCACAGCCTCGGACAACTACGAGCAGTACTTC
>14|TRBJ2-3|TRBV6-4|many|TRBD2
CASSDGRESDTQYF
TGTGCCAGCAGTGACGGGAGGGAGTCAGATACGCAGTATTTT
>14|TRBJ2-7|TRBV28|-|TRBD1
CASISGGDPYEQYF
TGTGCCAGCATTTCAGGGGGAGACCCCTACGAGCAGTACTTC
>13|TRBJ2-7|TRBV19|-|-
CASSPRASHEQYF
TGTGCCAGTAGTCCCCGCGCTTCCCACGAGCAGTACTTC
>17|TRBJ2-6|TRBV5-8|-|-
CASSLPLILSGANVLTF
TGTGCCAGCAGCTTGCCCCTAATTTTATCTGGGGCCAACGTCCTGACTTTC
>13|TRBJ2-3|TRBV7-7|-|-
CASSFSILDTQYF
TGTGCCAGCAGCTTTAGCATTCTCGATACGCAGTATTTT
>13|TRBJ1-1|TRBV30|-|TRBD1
CASPGQGSTEAFF
TGTGCCTCCCCCGGACAGGGCAGCACTGAAGCTTTCTTT
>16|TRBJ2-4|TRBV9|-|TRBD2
CASSVTSTLAKNIQYF
TGTGCCAGCAGCGTGACTAGCACCCTAGCCAAAAACATTCAGTACTTC
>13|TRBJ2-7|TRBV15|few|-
CATSRPDRTEQYF
TGTGCCACCAGCAGGCCCGACAGGACCGAGCAGTACTTC
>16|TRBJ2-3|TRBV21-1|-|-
CASSKGPRRNTDTQYF
TGTGCCAGCAGCAAAGGTCCCAGGAGGAACACAGATACGCAGTATTTT
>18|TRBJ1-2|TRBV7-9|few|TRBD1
CSSSLRRGTGGEDYGYTF
TGTTCCAGCAGCTTAAGGCGTGGGACAGGGGGCGAGGACTATGGCTACACCTTC
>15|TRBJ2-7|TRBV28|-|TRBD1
CASSLGDRGYHEQYF
TGTGCCAGCAGTCTGGGGGACAGGGGGTATCACGAGCAGTACTTC
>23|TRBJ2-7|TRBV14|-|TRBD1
CASSRSGTGGVNISGTYPYEQYF
TGTGCCAGCAGCCGCTCCGGGACAGGGGGCGTCAATATTAGCGGGACCTATCCGTACGAGCAGTACTTC